Many counts were recorded for the clone carrying this T cell receptor (beta chain). What it recognizes is unknown. The source of the sample is a study of T cell repertoires in cytomegalovirus infection. TCRdb re-derived calls from the reads in MiXCR, one entry per CDR3 protein. Here the sample spans 100,000 to 150,000 distinct CDR3 sequences, 20% to 30% being singletons. Germline values: CDR1 SGHTA, CDR2 FQGNSA. The CDR3 has 15 amino acids. V was trimmed by 5 bases and J by 4 bases, leaving 14 bases between them. The chain has TRBV7-2 and TRBJ2-2; possibly TRBD1 for D (7 bases). This clonotype was sampled from a human donor in good health (CMV status not recorded). Some clones in this sample may be carry-over from other donors' samples. What was sequenced was PBMCs, sequenced either directly or after in vitro stimulation (not recorded which). The CDR3 loop reads CASSTRQGGTGELFF. CDR3 sequence (DNA): TGTGCCAGCAGCACCCGACAGGGAGGCACCGGGGAGCTGTTTTTT.